This T cell receptor beta chain was found in a study of technical replicates of blood from a few donors. This clone was seen a single time. This CDR3 has 15 amino acids. V shed 6 bases, J shed 4 bases, and the junction held 11 bases outside the gene matches. CDR1 WNHNN and CDR2 SYGVQD come from the germline V gene (reference sequence). The protocol was immunoSEQ multiplex PCR, while the TCRdb copy is restricted to in-frame clones and leaves out a portion. The repertoire holds 75,000 to 90,000 clones, approximately 90% seen once, with over 0.25% in the top ten. The chain recombines TRBV10-1 with TRBJ2-5; 7 bases fit TRBD1. The clonotype comes from a human donor in good health. The sample was T cells isolated from PBMCs. CDR3 loop: CASSKGQHPGETQYF. In nucleotides, the CDR3 is TGCGCCAGCAGCAAGGGACAGCACCCGGGAGAGACCCAGTACTTC.